The present entry profiles one TCR beta chain with its context. The CDR3 covers 15 residues. Germline CDR1 reads KGHSH; CDR2 reads LQKENI. J lost 3 bases, V lost 3 bases, and 5 bases had no gene match. The data belong to a study of blood T cell repertoires in COVID-19. Study-level background: COVID-19 samples, acute and convalescent, were from the United States, Italy and Spain. In each case, the material was cDNA or gDNA derived from T cells, B-cell-depleted T cells, or PBMCs.

In the authors' workflow: Reference gene primer amplification gave estimated nucleated cell counts. The repertoire was sequenced with immunoSEQ multiplex PCR; TCRdb's copy has only in-frame clones and lacks some. V and J calls and clone size follow that table, whereas D and trimming were derived from the DNA. The table lists around 190,000 clones, roughly 83% of them singletons. This TCR came from a human donor in a cohort sampled during active COVID-19. The chain is built from TRBV18 and TRBJ2-7; 10 nucleotides align to TRBD1. Material: peripheral blood. Here the CDR3 DNA reads TGTGCCAGCTCACCGGGACAGGGGACCGGCTACGAGCAGTACTTC. Amino acids: CASSPGQGTGYEQYF.